The clone carrying this T cell receptor beta chain showed up just a few times. Unmatched junction bases numbered 11, after V lost 3 bases and J lost 5 bases. The V gene's germline CDR1 is SGHRS and CDR2 YFSETQ. CDR3 length: 16 amino acids. These data belong to a study of T-cell memory formation after mild COVID-19. Each CDR3 protein gets one entry after TCRdb re-called the 5' RACE reads with MiXCR. Here the sample spans some 120,000 distinct CDR3 sequences, about 18% being singletons. This clonotype was obtained from a man younger than 35 who had mild COVID-19 (a few samples of this study predate the infection). Cell type and time point are not known. The sample consisted of PBMCs or a T cell subset sorted from them (not recorded which). The chain has TRBV5-1 and TRBJ2-7, with 10 bases aligning to TRBD1. The CDR3: CASSWTRQGAVNEQYF. As DNA, the CDR3 is TGCGCCAGCAGCTGGACACGACAGGGGGCAGTCAACGAGCAGTACTTC.